These T cell receptor beta chains were read from a single sample in a study of technical replicates of blood from a few donors. Repertoires were generated with immunoSEQ multiplex PCR, while TCRdb's copy carries only in-frame clones and drops some. The sample shows under 65,000 clones, 75% to 90% of them seen only once. The sample taken for sequencing was PBMCs. The receptors here all came from a human donor in good health. Some clones in this sample may be carry-over from other donors' samples. Each CDR3 is given without its conserved first and last residue.

V gene,CDR3 protein
TRBV10-3,AISESTTGAETQY
TRBV5-1,ASSWGLAVLHTGELF
TRBV14,ASSQWRASGGITQSYEQY
TRBV7-2,ASSLMTGGNQPQH
TRBV21-1,ASGQSLTYEQY
TRBV7-2,ASSLGAWSSYNEQF
TRBV5-4,ASSLGAVQY
TRBV25-1,ASSHAAGVSTGELF
TRBV5-6,ASSHRGRRDTQY
TRBV5-6,ASSIDRGQPQH
TRBV18,ASSLPGSNQPQH
TRBV5-4,ASTPPSGYGYT
TRBV7-8,ASSFLAVSSYEQY
TRBV4-1,ASSQVPRVSYEQY
TRBV4-3,ASSQIAGPAYEQY
TRBV7-8,ASSRGMSGELF
TRBV10-1,ASSEREGFETQY
TRBV7-8,ASSPYTGLLNEQF
TRBV2,ASVDFRDRGRLTEAF
TRBV5-1,ASSLGGTGRGDTQY
TRBV19,ASSIRDRGGNQPQH
TRBV5-5,ASSRTGGEQY
TRBV7-9,ASSSWDTSYEQY